This TCR beta chain was retrieved from a study of CD8 T cells in ankylosing spondylitis (dated by TCRdb to about 2017). Background on the whole study: T cell receptor beta repertoires were profiled in healthy donors and ankylosing spondylitis patients so that disease-linked TCR variants could be found. The full study cohort comprised around 25 ankylosing spondylitis patients and 110 or so healthy donors. Samples of peripheral blood were taken, and for ankylosing spondylitis patients, synovial fluid was collected as well. Study-level results and caveats: A TCR beta motif made up of several highly homologous amino acid variants appeared to be characteristic of blood from ankylosing spondylitis patients. The disease-linked clones had a CD8+ phenotype and were found at relatively low frequencies in peripheral blood. The disease-linked clones were reported to be significantly enriched in matched synovial fluid samples from ankylosing spondylitis patients. Some TCR beta motif variants had previously been reported in synovial fluid and blood of reactive arthritis patients, which suggested common disease-initiation mechanisms.

The sequencer listed for this sample is Illumina HiSeq 2500. TCR beta libraries were prepared by quantitative 5'-RACE with molecular barcodes. The original methods were these. Disease-linked TCR variants were identified with a new computational method built on a probabilistic model of VDJ rearrangement. The public reads were run again by TCRdb, first through fastp at Q25 and then through MiXCR, and only productive beta chains were kept. Rows are unified per CDR3 protein, each entry keeping the most common DNA and genes. The V and J calls follow TCRdb's processing rather than the paper's. Across this sample there are approximately 220,000 distinct CDR3 sequences, with around 25% seen only once. The top ten hold 5% to 8% of the sample. Between the V and J ends, shortened by 5 bases and 6 bases respectively, the junction contains 13 bases. There are 14 amino acids in the CDR3, from cysteine to phenylalanine inclusive. The kept DNA is CDR3 alone, 42 bases in frame from the first base.

This clonotype has a count of ten or more. This receptor's antigen is unknown. No per-base quality is available; no much larger clone lies one base away. The clonotype originates from a male donor with ankylosing spondylitis or in good health (not recorded which). The receptor chain draws on TRBV12-3 or TRBV12-4 and TRBJ1-4; matching of 6 bases hints at TRBD1 as the D gene. Sample: blood, either unsorted or a sorted T cell fraction (not recorded which). The base sequence is TGTGCCAGCAGTCTCGAATACAGGGATGAAAAACTGTTTTTT. Its amino acids are CASSLEYRDEKLFF.